Below, 8 T cell receptor beta chains from the same sample are listed, as sequenced in a study of T-cell memory formation after mild COVID-19. TCRdb re-called the 5' RACE reads with MiXCR, one entry per CDR3 protein. The data show 200,000 to 250,000 distinct CDR3 sequences, approximately 9% seen once. Material for sequencing was PBMCs or a T cell subset sorted from them (not recorded which). These receptors originate from a man aged 18 to 35 who had mild COVID-19 (a few samples of this study predate the infection). Cell type and time point are not known.

The chain links TRBV18 to TRBJ2-3, with 10 bases aligning to TRBD2. The CDR3 totals 16 residues. The ends lost 1 base at V and 6 bases at J; junction bases unmatched: 7. Germline assignment: CDR1 KGHSH and CDR2 LQKENI. The CDR3 region is CASSPRSAGGMDTQYF. Here the CDR3 DNA reads TGTGCCAGCTCACCACGGTCAGCGGGGGGGATGGATACGCAGTATTTT.

The chain has TRBV6-1 and TRBJ2-6; D gene ambiguous. The CDR3 sequence is 14 residues long. Trimming shortened V by 7 bases and J by 2 bases, and 9 bases separated the two germline ends. CDR1 is MNHNS, CDR2 SASEGT, per germline. In nucleotides, the CDR3 is TGTGCCAGCACTACCCAAACTGGGGCCAACGTCCTGACTTTC. It yields the protein CASTTQTGANVLTF.

This clonotype has a handful of counts. The chain is built from TRBV6-5 and TRBJ1-2; no firm D call. CDR1 and CDR2 from the germline V gene are MNHEY and SVGAGI. The CDR3 is 13 residues long. The ends were cut back, 0 bases at V and 4 bases at J, with 6 bases in the middle. CDR3 sequence: CASSYSSVYGYTF. The CDR3, as DNA: TGTGCCAGCAGTTACTCCAGTGTCTATGGCTACACCTTC.

This clonotype occurred a few times. The chain couples TRBV7-3 to TRBJ2-3; possibly TRBD1 or TRBD2 for D (5 bases each). The germline CDR1 and CDR2 sequences are SGHTA and FQGTGA. With 8 bases removed from V and 2 bases from J, the gap between germline ends came to 11 bases. The CDR3 runs to 13 residues. The CDR3: CASGDGPTDTQYF. CDR3 sequence (DNA): TGTGCCAGCGGGGACGGACCCACAGATACGCAGTATTTT.

The chain uses TRBV12-3 or TRBV12-4 and TRBJ2-3; weak D call: TRBD2 (6 bases). The CDR3 is 15 amino acids. Trimming removed 2 bases at V and 2 bases at J, with 11 bases between. The CDR3 region has the DNA TGTGCCAGCAGTTTAAGGGAGCGGGCCACAGATACGCAGTATTTT. This codes for CASSLRERATDTQYF.

This clonotype was counted a few times. The chain is built from TRBV7-2 and TRBJ2-3, with 8 nucleotides matching TRBD2. J was trimmed by 1 base and V by 5 bases; bases with no gene match: 5. The germline gives CDR1 SGHTA, CDR2 FQGNSA. CDR3 length: 15 amino acids. Here the CDR3 reads CASSQSGGGTDTQYF. CDR3 DNA: TGTGCCAGCAGCCAAAGCGGGGGAGGCACAGATACGCAGTATTTT.

V and J are TRBV14 and TRBJ1-2; 7 bases are shared with TRBD1. The CDR3 runs 13 residues. CDR1 SGHDN and CDR2 FVKESK come from the germline V gene. Germline trimming cut 4 bases from V and 8 bases from J; bases unmatched to any gene: 7. The CDR3 spells CASSPDRLFGYTF. CDR3 bases: TGTGCCAGCAGCCCGGACAGGCTTTTCGGCTACACCTTC.

This clonotype was seen a handful of times. V gene TRBV5-1 combines with J gene TRBJ1-2; D is uncertain. This CDR3 has 12 amino acids. Germline V lookup: CDR1 SGHRS, CDR2 YFSETQ. V was cut by 4 bases and J by 5 bases, with 9 bases left in between. The CDR3 DNA sequence: TGCGCCAGCAGCGAAGGGAGGTATGGCTACACCTTC. This codes for CASSEGRYGYTF. Filled out from reference TRBV5-1 and TRBJ1-2, the complete variable domain reads KAGVTQTPRYLIKTRGQQVTLSCSPISGHRSVSWYQQTPGQGLQFLFEYFSETQRNKGNFPGRFSGRQFSNSRSEMNVSTLELGDSALYLCASSEGRYGYTFGSGTRLTVV.